This T cell receptor beta chain is drawn from a study of post-analysis software for immune sequencing data. The V gene lost 6 bases and the J gene lost 5 bases, with 23 bases spanning the gap. This CDR3 is built from 16 residues. The germline CDR1 and CDR2 sequences are DFQATT and SNEGSKA (reference sequence). Study results and caveats: The study found TRBV5-6, TRBV5-1 and TRBV20-1 among about five TRBV segments more frequent in patients than controls.

TCR beta cDNA libraries had unique molecular identifiers. Each CDR3 protein is one row after TCRdb ran MiXCR on the PCR reads. The sample includes a few hundred thousand distinct CDR3 sequences, less than 40% of them seen just once. Comment on this clonotype: Its antigen is as yet unknown.

The V and J genes are TRBV20-1 and TRBJ2-1; D might be TRBD2 (6 bases). The TCR sequence derives from a girl aged 5 to 17 with multiple sclerosis. The sample comprised blood. In nucleotides, the CDR3 is TGCAGTGCGCCTCTAGCCGGGGGAACTTTAAACAATGAGCAGTTCTTC. As protein: CSAPLAGGTLNNEQFF.